This is a list of T cell receptor beta chains from one sample in a study of T cells in localized non-small cell lung cancer. Here immunoSEQ multiplex PCR was the method, and the copy in TCRdb shows in-frame clones only, minus some. The data contain under 12,000 clones, roughly four fifths of them seen just once; the ten biggest clones take up 20%. The specimen was peripheral blood mononuclear cells, collected before any cancer treatment. The source of these receptors is a female donor over 55 with stage II lung adenocarcinoma. Both conserved end residues are part of each CDR3. A D gene is named only where the DNA matches it firmly.

j_call: TRBJ1-1
d_call: -
v_call: TRBV7-6
cdr3_nt: TGTGCCAGCAGCTTACAACCGAACACTGAAGCTTTCTTT
cdr3_aa: CASSLQPNTEAFF

j_call: TRBJ2-5
d_call: TRBD2
v_call: TRBV7-2
cdr3_nt: TGTGCCAGCAGCCGCGGGGGTGAAGAGACCCAGTACTTC
cdr3_aa: CASSRGGEETQYF

j_call: TRBJ1-1
d_call: -
v_call: TRBV11-1
cdr3_nt: TGTGCCAGCAGCTTAGGGACATCGGTTGAAGCTTTCTTT
cdr3_aa: CASSLGTSVEAFF

j_call: TRBJ1-2
d_call: -
v_call: TRBV30
cdr3_nt: TGTGCCTTTTTCGGAATTGACAGGCGAGATGGCTACACCTTC
cdr3_aa: CAFFGIDRRDGYTF

j_call: TRBJ2-1
d_call: TRBD2
v_call: TRBV5-1
cdr3_nt: TGCGCCAGCAGCCGGGAGGGCGATGAGCAGTTCTTC
cdr3_aa: CASSREGDEQFF

j_call: TRBJ1-2
d_call: -
v_call: TRBV30
cdr3_nt: TGTGCCTGGAGTGTGGGGGGCAGTGGCTACACCTTC
cdr3_aa: CAWSVGGSGYTF

j_call: TRBJ2-5
d_call: TRBD1
v_call: TRBV9
cdr3_nt: TGTGCCAGCAGCTACGGACAGGGACTTCAAGAGACCCAGTACTTC
cdr3_aa: CASSYGQGLQETQYF

j_call: TRBJ2-5
d_call: -
v_call: TRBV28
cdr3_nt: TGTGCCAGCAGTTTAAGGGGCGGGCAAGAGACCCAGTACTTC
cdr3_aa: CASSLRGGQETQYF

j_call: TRBJ2-7
d_call: TRBD2
v_call: TRBV6-4
cdr3_nt: TGTGCCAGCAGTGACTCGGGGATTGCGGGAGGTCGTAACTACGAGCAGTACTTC
cdr3_aa: CASSDSGIAGGRNYEQYF

j_call: TRBJ2-2
d_call: -
v_call: TRBV2
cdr3_nt: TGTGCCAGCAGTGAAACTCCGAACACCGGGGAGCTGTTTTTT
cdr3_aa: CASSETPNTGELFF